The present T cell receptor beta chain was sequenced within a study of blood T cell repertoires in COVID-19. This clone was recorded only once. How the authors handled the data: Amplification with reference gene primers provided the estimates of nucleated cell counts. Measured with immunoSEQ multiplex PCR; TCRdb has only the in-frame clones, and not every one. Clone size and the V and J calls come from that table; the DNA yielded D and trimming. Of around 340,000 clones listed, more than 70% are singletons. Participant age was roughly 18 to 89 years, and participants resided in roughly 24 US areas. Clinical history reported by participants formed the basis on which cohorts were assigned. A PCR-confirmed or clinician-diagnosed COVID-19 case had contacted exposed participants within 2 weeks of entry. The J segment lost 2 bases and the V segment lost 4 bases, leaving 4 bases of the junction unmatched. The CDR3 runs to 15 residues. Germline-derived CDR1 and CDR2 are SGHRS and YFSETQ.

The specimen sequenced was PBMCs or T cells enriched from blood (not recorded which). The chain combines TRBV5-1 with TRBJ1-4; 8 bases match TRBD1. The receptor's source is a woman aged 30 to 39 who had been exposed to COVID-19. CDR3 sequence (DNA): TGCGCCAGCAGCCCGGACAGGGCCACTAATGAAAAACTGTTTTTT. This codes for CASSPDRATNEKLFF.